The T cell receptor beta chain described here comes from a study of blood T cell repertoires in COVID-19. Study overall: Acute and convalescent COVID-19 specimens originated in the United States, Italy and Spain. PBMCs, B-cell-depleted T cells, or T cells provided the cDNA or gDNA that made up the material.

This clone appeared a few times. Authors' methods: Reference gene primer amplification gave nucleated cell count estimates. Sequenced by immunoSEQ multiplex PCR; TCRdb stores in-frame clones only, minus some. That table supplies the V and J calls and clone size; D and trimming were determined from the DNA. The sample records some 90,000 clones, 80% being singletons. Sequencing was carried out using peripheral blood. The TCR originated in a woman aged 70 to 79 with acute or convalescent COVID-19.

In DNA, the CDR3 is TGTGCCAGCAGCCCAATTACGCGAGGACAGCCCCAGCATTTT. Translation: CASSPITRGQPQHF. The chain links TRBV7-9 to TRBJ1-5, with unresolved D. The CDR3 is made up of 14 amino acids. Trimming cost V 5 bases and J 7 bases, with 15 bases left between them. Germline lookup yields CDR1 SEHNR and CDR2 FQNEAQ (reference sequence).